What follows is one T cell receptor beta chain and its context. What it recognizes is unknown. PCR primers comprised 60 Vbeta and 13 Jbeta primers. Produced via immunoSEQ multiplex PCR; TCRdb's table is partial and in-frame only. The sample gives under 200,000 clones, over 80% of which show up once; 1.9% is in the top ten. Trimming cost V 0 bases and J 3 bases; bases outside gene matches: 6. The CDR3 sequence is 17 residues long. In germline, CDR1 is SGHTS, CDR2 YDEGEE. This entry is derived from a study of cytomegalovirus exposure and HLA in healthy donors. Overall study findings and caveats: In a later analysis, around 18,000 TCR beta sequences were associated with HLA alleles at 0.05 false discovery rate. Three CMV-associated chains proved CMV antigen-specific in vitro.

J is TRBJ2-5 and V is TRBV5-8; 12 bases align to TRBD2. This TCR came from a human donor in good health. Material: PBMCs. The DNA of the CDR3 is TGTGCCAGCAGCTTGGGACAAAGGACTAGCGGGGAAGAGACCCAGTACTTC. This codes for CASSLGQRTSGEETQYF.